A selection of T cell receptor beta chains follows, all from one sample in a study of vaccination effects on CD4 cells after COVID-19. Their specific antigens are unknown. This table comes from immunoSEQ multiplex PCR, and its TCRdb copy is limited to in-frame clones, with some not included. The sample consists of approximately 68,000 clones, more than 60% of them appearing once. The starting material was CD4+ T cells from PBMCs cultured with SARS-CoV-2 spike peptides, obtained before COVID-19 vaccination. The receptors shown here come from a human donor who received a COVID-19 vaccine. Both conserved end residues are part of each CDR3. D genes are given only for firm matches. Clone size, where shown, is once, few, many, or a class for clones that have expanded.

once,TRBV11-2,TRBD2,TRBJ2-3,CASSYRAGEARDTQYF,TGTGCCAGCAGCTACAGAGCGGGGGAGGCCCGGGATACGCAGTATTTT
.,TRBV29-1,.,TRBJ2-5,CSVGTFQETQYF,TGCAGCGTTGGTACATTCCAAGAGACCCAGTACTTC
.,TRBV19,.,TRBJ1-2,CASSMKISNYGYTF,TGTGCCAGTAGTATGAAGATATCCAACTATGGCTACACCTTC
.,TRBV28,.,TRBJ1-2,CASSLWGQGNYGYTF,TGTGCCAGCAGTTTATGGGGGCAGGGTAACTATGGCTACACCTTC
.,TRBV18,TRBD1,TRBJ1-5,CASSRDRVEDQPQHF,TGTGCCAGCTCAAGGGACAGGGTAGAGGATCAGCCCCAGCATTTT
.,TRBV11-2,TRBD2,TRBJ2-1,CASSLVSGGASEQFF,TGTGCCAGCAGCTTAGTTAGCGGGGGGGCCAGTGAGCAGTTCTTC
.,TRBV4-1,.,TRBJ1-1,CASSQPDRLNTEAFF,TGCGCCAGCAGCCAACCCGACAGACTCAACACTGAAGCTTTCTTT
.,TRBV19,TRBD2,TRBJ2-6,CATQTSGGSGANVLTF,TGTGCCACCCAGACTAGCGGGGGGTCTGGGGCCAACGTCCTGACTTTC
.,TRBV6-5,.,TRBJ2-3,CASSRLVDTQYF,TGTGCCAGCTCACGACTGGTAGATACGCAGTATTTT
.,TRBV7-8,TRBD1,TRBJ2-3,CASSINRGSTDTQYF,TGTGCCAGCAGCATCAACAGGGGAAGCACAGATACGCAGTATTTT
.,TRBV4-2,.,TRBJ2-5,CASSQVALQETQYF,TGTGCCAGCAGCCAGGTAGCGCTCCAAGAGACCCAGTACTTC
once,TRBV28,.,TRBJ1-6,CASRPGQIHSPLHF,TGTGCCAGCAGGCCCGGACAGATCCATTCACCCCTCCACTTT
.,TRBV6-5,TRBD2,TRBJ2-3,CASNPSGGAADTQYF,TGTGCCAGCAACCCTAGCGGGGGGGCAGCAGATACGCAGTATTTT
.,TRBV19,.,TRBJ2-4,CASSIEGFKNIQYF,TGTGCCAGTAGTATAGAAGGGTTCAAAAACATTCAGTACTTC
.,TRBV6-5,TRBD1,TRBJ1-2,CASGTGVGYGYTF,TGTGCCAGCGGAACAGGGGTTGGGTATGGCTACACCTTC
.,TRBV11-1,TRBD1,TRBJ1-2,CASSRRDSSYGYTF,TGTGCCAGCAGCCGCCGGGACAGTTCCTATGGCTACACCTTC
.,TRBV27,TRBD2,TRBJ2-2,CASSQSLAGPNTGELFF,TGTGCCAGCAGTCAATCACTAGCGGGGCCTAACACCGGGGAGCTGTTTTTT
.,TRBV28,.,TRBJ1-2,CASSSGNYGYTF,TGTGCCAGCAGTTCAGGGAACTATGGCTACACCTTC
.,TRBV27,.,TRBJ1-6,CASMSFGVGKSPLHF,TGTGCCAGCATGTCCTTCGGGGTAGGAAAATCACCCCTCCACTTT
.,TRBV5-1,.,TRBJ1-6,CASSLTNADNSPLHF,TGCGCCAGCAGCTTGACCAACGCAGATAATTCACCCCTCCACTTT
.,TRBV21-1,.,TRBJ2-5,CASSKETQYF,TGTGCCAGCAGCAAAGAGACCCAGTACTTC
.,TRBV4-1,TRBD1,TRBJ1-4,CASSLSPTGGRREKLFF,TGCGCCAGCAGCCTCTCCCCGACAGGGGGCCGACGGGAAAAACTGTTTTTT
once,TRBV5-1,.,TRBJ1-1,CASSLLGVGRVGTEAFF,TGCGCCAGCAGCCTCTTGGGCGTCGGTAGGGTAGGCACTGAAGCTTTCTTT
.,TRBV9,.,TRBJ2-3,CASSVVASSTDTQYF,TGTGCCAGCAGCGTAGTGGCTAGCTCCACAGATACGCAGTATTTT
.,TRBV7-2,.,TRBJ1-3,CASSSDSSGNTIYF,TGTGCCAGCAGCTCGGACAGCTCTGGAAACACCATATATTTT
.,TRBV6-5,.,TRBJ1-1,CASSQLQGIPEAFF,TGTGCCAGCAGTCAGCTTCAGGGGATCCCTGAAGCTTTCTTT
.,TRBV5-3,.,TRBJ2-1,CARSPTTGRTKNEQFF,TGTGCCAGAAGCCCGACGACAGGGAGGACGAAAAATGAGCAGTTCTTC
.,TRBV19,.,TRBJ2-4,CASGAGKGAKNIQYF,TGTGCCAGTGGGGCGGGGAAAGGGGCCAAAAACATTCAGTACTTC
.,TRBV28,TRBD1,TRBJ1-1,CASRQQGDTEAFF,TGTGCCAGCAGACAGCAGGGGGACACTGAAGCTTTCTTT
.,TRBV7-6,TRBD2,TRBJ2-1,CASSLAASGGFSYNEQFF,TGTGCCAGCAGCTTAGCAGCTAGCGGGGGGTTTTCCTACAATGAGCAGTTCTTC
.,TRBV25-1,TRBD1,TRBJ2-5,CASSASYRGETQYF,TGTGCCAGCAGTGCGTCGTACAGGGGGGAGACCCAGTACTTC
.,TRBV7-3,TRBD1,TRBJ2-2,CASSLEGATGELFF,TGTGCCAGCAGCTTAGAGGGGGCCACCGGGGAGCTGTTTTTT
.,TRBV18,.,TRBJ1-5,CASSRDSNQPQHF,TGTGCCAGCTCACGAGATAGCAATCAGCCCCAGCATTTT
.,TRBV5-1,TRBD2,TRBJ2-3,CASSVAGGPSDTQYF,TGCGCCAGCAGTGTGGCGGGGGGGCCATCAGATACGCAGTATTTT
once,TRBV28,.,TRBJ2-2,CASSLGKSNTGELFF,TGTGCCAGCAGTTTGGGCAAGTCGAACACCGGGGAGCTGTTTTTT
.,TRBV24-1,TRBD1,TRBJ2-2,CATSDLGQGGNTGELFF,TGTGCCACCAGTGACCTGGGACAGGGAGGGAACACCGGGGAGCTGTTTTTT
.,TRBV4-3,.,TRBJ2-2,CASSQTRSTGELFF,TGCGCCAGCAGTCAAACTAGATCCACCGGGGAGCTGTTTTTT
.,TRBV10-2,.,TRBJ2-1,CASRSYRVGEQFF,TGCGCCAGCAGAAGTTACAGGGTAGGTGAGCAGTTCTTC
.,TRBV24-1,.,TRBJ2-5,CATALEVGETQYF,TGTGCCACTGCTCTCGAGGTTGGAGAGACCCAGTACTTC
.,TRBV21-1,.,TRBJ1-2,CASSRGWGGRSVMGYTF,TGTGCCAGCAGCAGAGGGTGGGGGGGGCGTTCGGTAATGGGCTACACCTTC
.,TRBV2,.,TRBJ1-4,CASGPQGKTNEKLFF,TGTGCCAGCGGGCCACAGGGAAAGACTAATGAAAAACTGTTTTTT
.,TRBV5-1,TRBD2,TRBJ2-3,CASSLLGGVGTDTQYF,TGCGCCAGCAGCTTGCTCGGGGGGGTTGGCACAGATACGCAGTATTTT
.,TRBV10-1,TRBD1,TRBJ2-3,CASRGQGTDTQYF,TGCGCCAGCAGGGGACAGGGGACAGATACGCAGTATTTT
.,TRBV18,TRBD1,TRBJ2-3,CASSQGQGFNTQYF,TGTGCCAGCTCACAGGGACAGGGTTTTAATACGCAGTATTTT
.,TRBV6-1,.,TRBJ2-1,CASSGDGGPQSYNEQFF,TGTGCCAGCAGTGGAGACGGGGGGCCCCAATCCTACAATGAGCAGTTCTTC
.,TRBV6-6,TRBD1,TRBJ1-4,CASSWRGQGGEKLFF,TGTGCCAGCAGTTGGCGGGGACAGGGGGGTGAAAAACTGTTTTTT
once,TRBV5-6,.,TRBJ2-3,CASSLPTRTADTQYF,TGTGCCAGCAGCTTGCCGACCCGGACGGCAGATACGCAGTATTTT
many,TRBV19,TRBD1,TRBJ1-2,CASSQGAPLYGYTF,TGTGCCAGTAGTCAGGGGGCACCTCTCTATGGCTACACCTTC
.,TRBV7-2,.,TRBJ1-2,CASSYRDNRSGYTF,TGTGCCAGCAGCTACCGGGACAATAGATCTGGCTACACCTTC
.,TRBV10-1,.,TRBJ2-3,CASSRTHTDTQYF,TGCGCCAGCAGTCGGACCCATACAGATACGCAGTATTTT
once,TRBV18,.,TRBJ1-4,CASSPLDGLNEKLFF,TGTGCCAGCTCACCGTTGGACGGGCTAAATGAAAAACTGTTTTTT
.,TRBV5-1,.,TRBJ2-5,CASSFQPGQETQYF,TGCGCCAGCAGCTTTCAGCCGGGACAAGAGACCCAGTACTTC
.,TRBV6-6,.,TRBJ1-2,CASSRSQNYGYTF,TGTGCCAGCAGTAGGTCACAGAACTATGGCTACACCTTC
.,TRBV27,TRBD1,TRBJ2-2,CASSFRWTGPNTGELFF,TGTGCCAGCAGTTTTCGTTGGACAGGGCCGAACACCGGGGAGCTGTTTTTT
.,TRBV4-1,.,TRBJ2-5,CASSQGQQETQYF,TGCGCCAGCAGCCAAGGTCAGCAAGAGACCCAGTACTTC
few,TRBV21-1,.,TRBJ2-1,CASSKRTSGSFYNEQFF,TGTGCCAGCAGCAAAAGAACTAGCGGGAGTTTCTACAATGAGCAGTTCTTC
.,TRBV25-1,.,TRBJ2-3,CASRLGSTDTQYF,TGTGCCAGCAGGTTGGGGAGCACAGATACGCAGTATTTT
.,TRBV19,.,TRBJ1-6,CASSIDTGSYNSPLHF,TGTGCCAGTAGTATAGATACAGGGTCGTATAATTCACCCCTCCACTTT
.,TRBV20-1,TRBD1,TRBJ2-1,CSASYRGQYNEQFF,TGCAGTGCTAGTTACAGGGGGCAGTACAATGAGCAGTTCTTC